These 31 T cell receptor beta chains originate from one sample sequenced in a study of OX40 agonist ivuxolimab in advanced cancers. Sequenced by immunoSEQ multiplex PCR; TCRdb stores in-frame clones only, minus some. Altogether fewer than 25,000 clones are present, 88% being singletons, with the ten largest covering 30% to 35%. The sequencing here drew on CD4+ or CD8+ T cells sorted from blood, taken in a trial of the OX40 agonist ivuxolimab. These receptors were obtained from an adult with an advanced solid tumor such as melanoma, head and neck, liver or kidney cancer.

The rearrangement links TRBV5-1 to TRBJ2-1; 9 bases are a match to TRBD1. CDR1 is SGHRS, CDR2 YFSETQ, per germline. J was trimmed by 3 bases and V by 4 bases; bases with no gene match: 2. The CDR3 is 14 amino acids. CDR3 loop: CASSRTGDYNEQFF. The DNA of the CDR3 is TGCGCCAGCAGCAGGACAGGGGACTACAATGAGCAGTTCTTC. Supplemented by reference TRBV5-1 and TRBJ2-1, the full variable domain reads KAGVTQTPRYLIKTRGQQVTLSCSPISGHRSVSWYQQTPGQGLQFLFEYFSETQRNKGNFPGRFSGRQFSNSRSEMNVSTLELGDSALYLCASSRTGDYNEQFFGPGTRLTVL.

The J gene is TRBJ2-5, the V gene TRBV9; 12 bases are shared with TRBD2. Trimming cost V 0 bases and J 7 bases; bases outside gene matches: 7. CDR3 size: 16 residues. Germline V gene lookup returns CDR1 SGDLS and CDR2 YYNGEE. The CDR3 here is CASSVGLAGAGGTQYF. The CDR3 DNA sequence: TGTGCCAGCAGCGTAGGACTAGCGGGAGCAGGAGGGACCCAGTACTTC.

The gene calls are TRBV6-5 and TRBJ2-7; possible D gene TRBD1, 5 bases. This CDR3 spans 15 amino acids. V was shortened by 0 bases and J by 1 base, with 10 bases between the two germline ends. CDR1 is MNHEY, CDR2 SVGAGI, per germline. The CDR3 DNA reads as TGTGCCAGCAGTTACTCCAGGGTGGGGTCCTACGAGCAGTACTTC. As protein: CASSYSRVGSYEQYF.

The V call is TRBV5-1, the J call TRBJ1-6; 7 bases fit TRBD1. Germline V CDR1 and CDR2: SGHRS, YFSETQ. The V gene end was trimmed by 1 base and the J gene end by 5 bases; junction bases not matched to a gene: 12. The CDR3 is made up of 18 amino acids. The CDR3 bases are TGCGCCAGCAGCTTGACCGCCGGGACAGCGGCCAATAATTCACCCCTCCACTTT. Translated: CASSLTAGTAANNSPLHF.

V is TRBV30 and J is TRBJ1-2; no reliable D call. This CDR3 comprises 16 residues. CDR1 GTSNPN and CDR2 SVGIG come from the germline V gene (reference sequence). V lost 1 base to trimming and J lost 4 bases, with 19 bases between them. The CDR3 here is CAWSGERRPLAYGYTF. The CDR3 DNA follows: TGTGCCTGGAGTGGAGAGCGGAGGCCCCTAGCCTATGGCTACACCTTC.

V and J are TRBV6-5 and TRBJ1-2; no clear D. There are 13 residues in the CDR3. V lost 5 bases, J lost 6 bases, and 13 bases lay in between. Germline CDR1 reads MNHEY; CDR2 reads SVGAGI. CDR3 coding DNA: TGTGCCAGCAGTCCGGGTCCGTTCGATGGCTACACCTTC. It specifies CASSPGPFDGYTF.

The gene calls are TRBV6-1 and TRBJ1-6; weak D call: TRBD1 (6 bases). The CDR3 sequence is 15 residues long. V lost 4 bases and J 10 bases, leaving 17 bases between the germline ends. Germline-derived CDR1 and CDR2 are MNHNS and SASEGT. CDR3 in amino acids: CASSAGTSEGSPLHF. The DNA of the CDR3 is TGTGCCAGCAGTGCCGGGACATCGGAAGGATCACCCCTCCACTTT.

This clone was counted once. The J gene is TRBJ2-1, the V gene TRBV27; TRBD2 agrees at 8 bases. The V gene's germline CDR1 is MNHEY and CDR2 SMNVEV (reference sequence). V trimming: 3 bases; J trimming: 7 bases; junction bases outside the gene matches: 5. The CDR3 extends over 14 amino acids. CDR3 sequence (DNA): TGTGCCAGCAGTTTTGCGGGAGGACGTAATGAGCAGTTCTTC. Encoded protein: CASSFAGGRNEQFF.

This clone showed up just once. V and J are TRBV5-1 and TRBJ2-7, with D possibly TRBD2 on 6 matching bases. CDR3 length equals 17 residues. The germline V gene encodes CDR1 SGHRS and CDR2 YFSETQ. The V and J ends lost 0 bases and 0 bases respectively, with 16 bases between them. For the CDR3, the DNA is TGCGCCAGCAGCTTGGAGGTCAGCGGGTCAAGCTCCTACGAGCAGTACTTC. Amino acids: CASSLEVSGSSSYEQYF.

The DNA for the CDR3 is TGTGCCAGCAGCTCAAGAAGTGGAGGGGCGAACGATTCAGACGAGCAGTACTTC. It is translated as CASSSRSGGANDSDEQYF. This chain joins TRBV7-8 and TRBJ2-7, with D maybe TRBD2 (6 bases). Germline V gene data show CDR1 as SGHVS and CDR2 as FQNEAQ. The ends were cut back, 4 bases at V and 5 bases at J, with 27 bases in the middle. The CDR3 is 18 amino acids. Supplemented by reference TRBV7-8 and TRBJ2-7, the full variable domain reads GAGVSQSPRYKVAKRGQDVALRCDPISGHVSLFWYQQALGQGPEFLTYFQNEAQLDKSGLPSDRFFAERPEGSVSTLKIQRTQQEDSAVYLCASSSRSGGANDSDEQYFGPGTRLTVT.

The V and J genes are TRBV4-3 and TRBJ1-4, with D perhaps matching TRBD1 (6 bases). The V end lost 2 bases, the J end lost 4 bases, and 14 bases lay between the germline ends. CDR1 is LGHNA and CDR2 is YSLEER in the germline V gene. The CDR3 loop spans 16 amino acids. CDR3 in DNA: TGCGCCAGCAGCCAATCGATGGACAGTCTTAATGAAAAACTGTTTTTT. Translation gives CASSQSMDSLNEKLFF.

V gene TRBV21-1 combines with J gene TRBJ2-5; the table's D call TRBD2 went unverified against the DNA. TRBV21-1 counts as a pseudogene. CDR3 length: 17 residues. Here the CDR3 DNA reads TGTGCCAGCAGCAAAGATGCTAGCGGGGGGGCCGAAGAGACCCAGTACTTC. It yields the protein CASSKDASGGAEETQYF.

This chain joins TRBV29-1 and TRBJ1-5; D not certain. Germline loops: CDR1 SQVTM, CDR2 ANQGSEA. Between the trimmed V and J ends, which lost 4 bases and 1 base, there was a span of 11 bases. The CDR3 is 14 amino acids. CDR3 sequence (DNA): TGCAGCGTTGGAAGCGGGGAAAGCAATCAGCCCCAGCATTTT. It yields the protein CSVGSGESNQPQHF.

The V call is TRBV9, the J call TRBJ1-1; D not resolved. CDR1 is SGDLS and CDR2 is YYNGEE in the germline V gene. Trimming left V 0 bases short and J 4 bases short, with 7 bases between. CDR3 length: 13 amino acids. The CDR3 region has the DNA TGTGCCAGCAGCGTAGATGTGGGCACTGAAGCTTTCTTT. It yields the protein CASSVDVGTEAFF.

This chain links TRBV7-9 with TRBJ1-5; no reliable D call. The germline V and J ends were trimmed by 2 bases and 1 base, with 3 bases remaining between them. This CDR3 contains 13 residues. Germline V gene sequence: CDR1 SEHNR, CDR2 FQNEAQ (reference sequence). For the CDR3, the DNA is TGTGCCAGCAGCTTACAGAGCAATCAGCCCCAGCATTTT. Amino acids: CASSLQSNQPQHF.

The CDR3 region is CAISWGQGDNQPQHF. The CDR3, as DNA: TGTGCCATCAGTTGGGGACAGGGGGACAATCAGCCCCAGCATTTT. This chain connects TRBV10-3 to TRBJ1-5, with 11 bases lining up with TRBD1. Germline V gives CDR1 ENHRY, CDR2 SYGVKD. The CDR3 loop spans 15 amino acids. J gave up 3 bases and V 5 bases, and 3 bases lay outside the gene matches.

The CDR3 reads CASRREGTGRNNEQFF. In DNA form, the CDR3 reads TGTGCCAGCAGGCGCGAGGGGACCGGCAGGAACAATGAGCAGTTCTTC. The V gene is TRBV28, the J gene TRBJ2-1, with D perhaps being TRBD1 or TRBD2 (5 bases each). V shed 6 bases and J shed 5 bases, with 20 bases lying between them. Germline V gene lookup returns CDR1 MDHEN and CDR2 SYDVKM. The CDR3 loop spans 16 amino acids.

The chain joins TRBV6-1 to TRBJ2-3; the D is unclear. V lost 3 bases and J lost 5, with 9 bases in between. The CDR3 has 13 residues. In germline, CDR1 is MNHNS, CDR2 SASEGT. CDR3 DNA sequence: TGTGCCAGCAGTGATACAGAAGGAGATACGCAGTATTTT. It encodes CASSDTEGDTQYF.

This clone is deemed hyperexpanded. The J gene is TRBJ1-2, the V gene TRBV28; D is uncertain. Germline V gives CDR1 MDHEN, CDR2 SYDVKM. Trimming took 6 bases from V and 5 from J, leaving 13 bases between them. The CDR3 has 13 residues. CDR3 sequence: CASSLRPRYGYTF. The CDR3, as DNA: TGTGCCAGCAGCCTACGACCCCGGTATGGCTACACCTTC.

The chain carries TRBV2 and TRBJ2-3; TRBD2 agrees at 13 bases. From germline, CDR1 is SNHLY and CDR2 FYNNEI. The V and J ends lost 7 bases and 7 bases, in that order; junction bases with no gene match: 11. This CDR3 spans 16 amino acids. The CDR3 bases are TGTGCCAGCAAAGGTGGACTAGCGGGAGCATTATATACGCAGTATTTT. It is translated as CASKGGLAGALYTQYF. The full variable domain, rest sourced from reference TRBV2 and TRBJ2-3, is EPEVTQTPSHQVTQMGQEVILRCVPISNHLYFYWYRQILGQKVEFLVSFYNNEISEKSEIFDDQFSVERPDGSNFTLKIRSTKLEDSAMYFCASKGGLAGALYTQYFGPGTRLTVL.

The V and J genes are TRBV5-6 and TRBJ1-4; a possible D gene is TRBD1 (5 bases). V was clipped by 4 bases and J by 3 bases, with 13 bases between them. CDR3 size: 15 residues. The germline gives CDR1 SGHDT, CDR2 YYEEEE. CDR3 in amino acids: CASSLDGAANEKLFF. CDR3 DNA: TGTGCCAGCAGCCTGGACGGGGCCGCTAATGAAAAACTGTTTTTT.

V usage is TRBV29-1 and J usage is TRBJ2-5, with 10 nucleotides matching TRBD2. From germline, CDR1 is SQVTM and CDR2 ANQGSEA. There are 14 residues in the CDR3. The trim removed 4 bases at V and 4 bases at J, leaving 6 bases unmatched. The chain's CDR3 is CSVAPSGSRETQYF. The CDR3 coding sequence is TGCAGCGTTGCCCCTAGCGGGAGTAGAGAGACCCAGTACTTC.

V is TRBV9 and J is TRBJ2-3; D is perhaps TRBD1 or TRBD2 (5 bases each). In germline, CDR1 is SGDLS, CDR2 YYNGEE. There are 16 residues in the CDR3. Between the trimmed V and J ends, which lost 0 bases and 3 bases, there was a span of 14 bases. This chain's CDR3 is CASSVEMGTETDTQYF. CDR3 sequence (DNA): TGTGCCAGCAGCGTAGAAATGGGGACGGAGACAGATACGCAGTATTTT.

The J gene is TRBJ2-5, the V gene TRBV30; weak D call: TRBD1 (5 bases). Germline V gene data show CDR1 as GTSNPN and CDR2 as SVGIG (reference sequence). Deletions cut 3 bases from V and 4 bases from J, with 9 bases between. This CDR3 has 12 residues. CDR3 region: CAWRTQGETQYF. The DNA for the CDR3 is TGTGCCTGGAGGACCCAGGGAGAGACCCAGTACTTC.

This chain uses TRBV7-9 with TRBJ1-2; 7 bases align to TRBD1. Germline V gene data show CDR1 as SEHNR and CDR2 as FQNEAQ (reference sequence). The CDR3 extends over 14 amino acids. Losses at the gene ends were 5 bases for V and 3 bases for J; bases not matched to a gene: 6. The CDR3 reads CASSLTGVDYGYTF. CDR3 DNA sequence: TGTGCCAGCAGCCTTACAGGGGTCGACTATGGCTACACCTTC.

This sequence joins TRBV18 and TRBJ1-2, with 9 bases lining up with TRBD1. The CDR3 is 14 residues long. V shed 5 bases, J shed 5 bases, and the junction held 6 bases outside the gene matches. CDR1 and CDR2 from the germline V gene are KGHSH and LQKENI. CDR3 sequence (DNA): TGTGCCAGCTCAGGCGGGACAGGGCCGTATGGCTACACCTTC. Its protein product is CASSGGTGPYGYTF.

J is TRBJ1-5 and V is TRBV11-2, with a tentative D call TRBD1 (5 bases). Trimming took 5 bases from V and 4 from J, leaving 15 bases between them. Germline values: CDR1 SGHAT, CDR2 FQNNGV. The CDR3 is 15 amino acids. In DNA form, the CDR3 reads TGTGCCAGCAGCCTCACCGCTGGGGGAAATCAGCCCCAGCATTTT. The encoded protein is CASSLTAGGNQPQHF. Based on the CDR3 plus reference TRBV11-2 and TRBJ1-5, the full variable domain is EAGVAQSPRYKIIEKRQSVAFWCNPISGHATLYWYQQILGQGPKLLIQFQNNGVVDDSQLPKDRFSAERLKGVDSTLKIQPAKLEDSAVYLCASSLTAGGNQPQHFGDGTRLSIL.

The chain employs TRBV2 and TRBJ2-1; TRBD2 might be the D (5 bases). The CDR3 spans 14 residues. V gave up 8 bases and J gave up 4 bases, with 15 bases separating them. Looked up from germline, CDR1 is SNHLY and CDR2 is FYNNEI. This CDR3 is CASPEGIGYNEQFF. CDR3 DNA sequence: TGTGCCAGCCCTGAGGGTATAGGGTACAATGAGCAGTTCTTC.

The chain uses TRBV19 and TRBJ2-1, with 7 bases aligning to TRBD2. From germline, CDR1 is LNHDA and CDR2 SQIVND (reference sequence). There are 15 residues in the CDR3. V lost 2 bases to trimming and J lost 7 bases; unmatched junction nucleotides: 8. CDR3 coding DNA: TGTGCCAGTAGTATACATGCCGGGGGAGGGAATGAGCAGTTCTTC. Protein sequence: CASSIHAGGGNEQFF.

The chain employs TRBV5-6 and TRBJ2-1; D is perhaps TRBD1 (6 bases). Germline loops: CDR1 SGHDT, CDR2 YYEEEE. This CDR3 has 13 residues. With 0 bases removed from V and 12 bases from J, the gap between germline ends came to 13 bases. In DNA form, the CDR3 reads TGTGCCAGCAGCTTGGGACAGGTCTTTCCGCAGTTCTTC. Amino acid sequence: CASSLGQVFPQFF.

The chain is built from TRBV5-5 and TRBJ1-5; no definite D call. This CDR3 has 14 amino acids. Germline-derived CDR1 and CDR2 are SGHKS and YYEKEE (reference sequence). Trimming stripped 0 bases from V and 3 bases from J, with 7 bases between. DNA for the CDR3: TGTGCCAGCAGCTTGGTTCCTGACAATCAGCCCCAGCATTTT. It is translated as CASSLVPDNQPQHF.